This T cell receptor (beta chain) was captured in a study of T cell repertoires and Cas9 in healthy adults. TCRdb's copy holds only in-frame clones and misses some; the assay was immunoSEQ multiplex PCR. The table includes 20,000 to 25,000 clones, around nine tenths detected once. Sequenced sample: CD4+ effector T cells (CD127+, CD25-, CD137-, CD154-) from PBMCs; culture status not recorded. The sequence was collected from a human donor in good health.

The DNA of the CDR3 is TGTGCCAGCAGCTTAGTCTGGGCTAGCGGGTACGAGCAGTACTTC. It encodes CASSLVWASGYEQYF. The rearrangement joins TRBV7-9 to TRBJ2-5, with TRBD2 matching 8 bases. The J call may not be correct, given that the DNA end is closer to TRBJ2-7. The CDR3 sequence is 15 residues long. CDR1 SEHNR and CDR2 FQNEAQ come from the germline V gene (reference sequence).